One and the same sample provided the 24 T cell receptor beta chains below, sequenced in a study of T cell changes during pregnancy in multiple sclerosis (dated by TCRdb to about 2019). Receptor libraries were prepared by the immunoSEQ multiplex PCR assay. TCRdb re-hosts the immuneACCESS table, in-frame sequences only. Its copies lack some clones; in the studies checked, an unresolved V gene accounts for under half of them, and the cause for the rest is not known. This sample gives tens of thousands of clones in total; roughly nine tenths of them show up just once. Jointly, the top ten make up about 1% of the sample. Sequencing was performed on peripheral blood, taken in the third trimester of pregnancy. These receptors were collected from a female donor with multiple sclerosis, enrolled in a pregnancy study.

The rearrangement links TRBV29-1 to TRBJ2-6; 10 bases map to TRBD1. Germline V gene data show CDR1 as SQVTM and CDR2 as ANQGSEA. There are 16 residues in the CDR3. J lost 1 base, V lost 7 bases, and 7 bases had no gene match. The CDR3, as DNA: TGCAGCGCTCCTGGGACAGGGGAGTCTGGGGCCAACGTCCTGACTTTC. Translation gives CSAPGTGESGANVLTF.

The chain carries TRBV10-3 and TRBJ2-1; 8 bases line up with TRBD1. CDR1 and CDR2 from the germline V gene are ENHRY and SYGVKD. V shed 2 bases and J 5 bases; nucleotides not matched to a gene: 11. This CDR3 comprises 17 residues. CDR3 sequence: CAISETKRQGTNNEQFF. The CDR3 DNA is TGTGCCATCAGTGAGACGAAGAGACAGGGGACCAACAATGAGCAGTTCTTC.

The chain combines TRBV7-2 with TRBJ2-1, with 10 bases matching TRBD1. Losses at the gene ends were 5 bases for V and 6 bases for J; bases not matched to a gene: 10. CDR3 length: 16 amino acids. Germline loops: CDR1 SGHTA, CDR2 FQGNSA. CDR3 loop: CASSRRGQGPANEQFF. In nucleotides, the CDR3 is TGTGCCAGCAGCCGAAGGGGACAGGGGCCCGCCAATGAGCAGTTCTTC.

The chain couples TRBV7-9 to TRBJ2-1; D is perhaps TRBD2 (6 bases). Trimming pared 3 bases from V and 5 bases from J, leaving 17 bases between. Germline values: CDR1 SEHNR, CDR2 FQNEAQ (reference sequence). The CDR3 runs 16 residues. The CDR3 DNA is TGTGCCAGCAGCTTTGAGGGCATGAGACTAGACAATGAGCAGTTCTTC. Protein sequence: CASSFEGMRLDNEQFF.

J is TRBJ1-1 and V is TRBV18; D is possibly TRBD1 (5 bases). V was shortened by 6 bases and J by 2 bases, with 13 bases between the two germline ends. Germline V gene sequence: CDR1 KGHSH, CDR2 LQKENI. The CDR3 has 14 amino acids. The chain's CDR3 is CASSRAGDNTEAFF. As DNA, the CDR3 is TGTGCCAGCTCCAGGGCAGGCGATAACACTGAAGCTTTCTTT.

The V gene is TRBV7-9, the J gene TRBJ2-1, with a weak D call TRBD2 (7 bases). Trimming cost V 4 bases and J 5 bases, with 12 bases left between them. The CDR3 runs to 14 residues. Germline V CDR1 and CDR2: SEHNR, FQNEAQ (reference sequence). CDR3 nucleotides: TGTGCCAGCAGCTGGGGGGGGCCCAACAATGAGCAGTTCTTC. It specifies CASSWGGPNNEQFF.

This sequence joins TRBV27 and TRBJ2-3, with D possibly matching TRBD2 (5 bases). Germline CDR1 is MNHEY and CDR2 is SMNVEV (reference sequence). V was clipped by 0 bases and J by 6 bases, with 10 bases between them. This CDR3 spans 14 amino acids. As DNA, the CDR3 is TGTGCCAGCAGTTTATCCGCTAGCAGTGATACGCAGTATTTT. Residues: CASSLSASSDTQYF.

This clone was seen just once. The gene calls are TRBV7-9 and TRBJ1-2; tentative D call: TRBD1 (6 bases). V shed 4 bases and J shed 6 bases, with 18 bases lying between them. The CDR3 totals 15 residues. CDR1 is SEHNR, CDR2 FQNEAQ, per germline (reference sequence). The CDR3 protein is CASSYGTPDSHGYTF. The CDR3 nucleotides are TGTGCCAGCAGCTACGGGACACCCGATTCTCATGGCTACACCTTC. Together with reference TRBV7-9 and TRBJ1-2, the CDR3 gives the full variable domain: DTGVSQNPRHKITKRGQNVTFRCDPISEHNRLYWYRQTLGQGPEFLTYFQNEAQLEKSRLLSDRFSAERPKGSFSTLEIQRTEQGDSAMYLCASSYGTPDSHGYTFGSGTRLTVV.

The CDR3: CASSSDRVTDTQYF. CDR3 DNA sequence: TGCGCCAGCAGCAGCGACAGGGTTACAGATACGCAGTATTTT. The chain links TRBV5-1 to TRBJ2-3; 7 bases agree with TRBD1. This CDR3 comprises 14 residues. The germline V gene encodes CDR1 SGHRS and CDR2 YFSETQ. Unmatched junction bases numbered 5, after V lost 4 bases and J lost 3 bases. Full variable domain (rest looked up from reference TRBV5-1 and TRBJ2-3): KAGVTQTPRYLIKTRGQQVTLSCSPISGHRSVSWYQQTPGQGLQFLFEYFSETQRNKGNFPGRFSGRQFSNSRSEMNVSTLELGDSALYLCASSSDRVTDTQYFGPGTRLTVL.

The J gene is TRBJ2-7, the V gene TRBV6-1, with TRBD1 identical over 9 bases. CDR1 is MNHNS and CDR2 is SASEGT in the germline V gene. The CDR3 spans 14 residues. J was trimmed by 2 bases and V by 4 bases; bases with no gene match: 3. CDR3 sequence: CASSGTGVPYEQYF. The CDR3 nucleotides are TGTGCCAGCAGTGGGACAGGGGTCCCCTACGAGCAGTACTTC.

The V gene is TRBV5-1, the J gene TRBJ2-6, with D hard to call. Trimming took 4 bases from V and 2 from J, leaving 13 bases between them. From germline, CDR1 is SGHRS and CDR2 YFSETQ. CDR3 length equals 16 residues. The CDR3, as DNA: TGCGCCAGCAGCCTCCCAGATTACGCTGGGGCCAACGTCCTGACTTTC. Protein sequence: CASSLPDYAGANVLTF.

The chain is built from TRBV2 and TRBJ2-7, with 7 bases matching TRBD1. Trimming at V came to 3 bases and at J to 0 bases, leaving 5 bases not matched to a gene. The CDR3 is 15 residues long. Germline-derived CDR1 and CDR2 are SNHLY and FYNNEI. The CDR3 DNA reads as TGTGCCAGCAGTGAGATCGGGGACAGCTCCTACGAGCAGTACTTC. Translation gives CASSEIGDSSYEQYF.

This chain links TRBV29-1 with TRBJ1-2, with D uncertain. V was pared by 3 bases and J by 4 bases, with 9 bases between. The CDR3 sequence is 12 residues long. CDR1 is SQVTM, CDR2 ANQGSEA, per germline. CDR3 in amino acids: CSVDWGAYGYTF. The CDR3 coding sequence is TGCAGCGTTGATTGGGGAGCCTATGGCTACACCTTC.

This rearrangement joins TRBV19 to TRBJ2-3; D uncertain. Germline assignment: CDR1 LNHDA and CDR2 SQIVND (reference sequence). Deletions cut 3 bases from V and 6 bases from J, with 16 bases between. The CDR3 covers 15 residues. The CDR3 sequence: CASSISVSKMDTQYF. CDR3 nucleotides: TGTGCCAGTAGTATTTCAGTCTCCAAAATGGATACGCAGTATTTT.

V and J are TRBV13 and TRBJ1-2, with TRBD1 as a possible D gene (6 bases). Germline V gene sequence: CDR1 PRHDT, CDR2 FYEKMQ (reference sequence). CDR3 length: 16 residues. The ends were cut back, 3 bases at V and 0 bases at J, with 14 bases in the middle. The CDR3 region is CASSFPAWGPNYGYTF. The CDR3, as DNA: TGTGCCAGCAGCTTCCCGGCGTGGGGGCCTAACTATGGCTACACCTTC.

The CDR3 region is CASSYIGSYGYTF. The CDR3 nucleotides are TGTGCCAGCAGTTACATCGGGAGCTATGGCTACACCTTC. The chain combines TRBV6-5 with TRBJ1-2; no firm D call. Germline V gene lookup returns CDR1 MNHEY and CDR2 SVGAGI. The CDR3 totals 13 residues. Trimming removed 2 bases at V and 4 bases at J, with 8 bases between.

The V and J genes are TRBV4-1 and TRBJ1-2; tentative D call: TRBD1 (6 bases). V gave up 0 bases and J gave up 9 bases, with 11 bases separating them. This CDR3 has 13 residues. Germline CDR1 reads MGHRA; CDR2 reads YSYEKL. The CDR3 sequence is CASSQDPRDSYTF. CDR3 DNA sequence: TGCGCCAGCAGCCAAGACCCCAGGGACAGCTACACCTTC.

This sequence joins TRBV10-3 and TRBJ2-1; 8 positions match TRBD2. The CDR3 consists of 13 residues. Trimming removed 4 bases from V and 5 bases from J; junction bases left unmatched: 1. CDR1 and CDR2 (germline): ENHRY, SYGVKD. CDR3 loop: CAISAREDNEQFF. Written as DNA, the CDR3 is TGTGCCATCAGTGCGCGGGAGGACAATGAGCAGTTCTTC.

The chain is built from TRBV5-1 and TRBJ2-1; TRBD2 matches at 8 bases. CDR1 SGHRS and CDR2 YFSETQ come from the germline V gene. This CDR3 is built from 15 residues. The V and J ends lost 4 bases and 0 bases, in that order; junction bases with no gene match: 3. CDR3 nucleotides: TGCGCCAGCAGCGCCAGCGGGAGCTCCTACAATGAGCAGTTCTTC. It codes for CASSASGSSYNEQFF. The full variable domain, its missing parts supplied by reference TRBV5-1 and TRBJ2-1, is KAGVTQTPRYLIKTRGQQVTLSCSPISGHRSVSWYQQTPGQGLQFLFEYFSETQRNKGNFPGRFSGRQFSNSRSEMNVSTLELGDSALYLCASSASGSSYNEQFFGPGTRLTVL.

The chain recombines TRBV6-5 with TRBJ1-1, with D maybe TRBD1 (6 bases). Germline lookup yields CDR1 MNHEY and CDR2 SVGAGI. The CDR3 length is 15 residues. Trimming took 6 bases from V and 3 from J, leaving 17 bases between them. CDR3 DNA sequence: TGTGCCAGCAGCCAAGGACAGCCTTGGGACACTGAAGCTTTCTTT. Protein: CASSQGQPWDTEAFF.

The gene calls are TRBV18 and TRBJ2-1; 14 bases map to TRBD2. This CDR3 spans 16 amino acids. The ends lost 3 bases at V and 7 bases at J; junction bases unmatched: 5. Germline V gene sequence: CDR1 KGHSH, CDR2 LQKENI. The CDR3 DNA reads TGTGCCAGCTCACCCGGACTAGCGGGAGGAAGGAATGAGCAGTTCTTC. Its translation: CASSPGLAGGRNEQFF.

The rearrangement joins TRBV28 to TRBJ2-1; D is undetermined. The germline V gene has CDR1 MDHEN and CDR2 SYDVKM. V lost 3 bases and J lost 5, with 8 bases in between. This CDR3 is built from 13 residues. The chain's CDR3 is CASSFTPNNEQFF. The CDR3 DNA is TGTGCCAGCAGTTTCACCCCTAACAATGAGCAGTTCTTC.

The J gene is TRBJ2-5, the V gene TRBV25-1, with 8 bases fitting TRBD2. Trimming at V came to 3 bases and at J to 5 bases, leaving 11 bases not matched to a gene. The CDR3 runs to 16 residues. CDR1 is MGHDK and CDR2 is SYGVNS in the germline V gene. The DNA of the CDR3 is TGTGCCAGCAGTGAGGGAAGCGGGAGAGAGAAGGAGACCCAGTACTTC. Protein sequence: CASSEGSGREKETQYF.

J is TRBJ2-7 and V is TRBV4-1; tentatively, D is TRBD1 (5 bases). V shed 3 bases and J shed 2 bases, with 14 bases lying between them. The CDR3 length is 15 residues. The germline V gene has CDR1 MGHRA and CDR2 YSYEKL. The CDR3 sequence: CASSHKTDSPYEQYF. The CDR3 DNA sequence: TGCGCCAGCAGCCATAAAACTGACAGCCCCTACGAGCAGTACTTC.